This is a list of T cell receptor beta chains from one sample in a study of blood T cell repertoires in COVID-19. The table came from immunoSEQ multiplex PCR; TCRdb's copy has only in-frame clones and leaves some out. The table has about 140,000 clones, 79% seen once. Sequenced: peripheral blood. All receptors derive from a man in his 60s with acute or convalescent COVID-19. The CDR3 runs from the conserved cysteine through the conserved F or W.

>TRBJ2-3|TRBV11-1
CASSLRTGGQDTQYF
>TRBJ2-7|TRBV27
CASSPSRGVVLYEQYF
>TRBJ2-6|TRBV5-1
CASSQGVSGANVLTF
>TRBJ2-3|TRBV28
CASSWPGLAEGDTQYF
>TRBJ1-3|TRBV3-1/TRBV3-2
CASSQGQPGGSGNTIYF
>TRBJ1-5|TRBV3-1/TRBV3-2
CASSLKGAYQPQHF
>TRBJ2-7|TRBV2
CARGDPLEAYEQYF
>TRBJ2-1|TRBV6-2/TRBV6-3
CASSSSPAGEQFF
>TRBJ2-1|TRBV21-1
CASSKGAYNEQFF
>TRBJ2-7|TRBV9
CASSSGQDYEQYF
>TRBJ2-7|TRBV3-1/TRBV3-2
CASTSTSAYEQYF
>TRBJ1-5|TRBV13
CASSLGQNQPQHF
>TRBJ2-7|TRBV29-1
CSGGGGSQYEQYF
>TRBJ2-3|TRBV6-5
CASSYLPPPSPQTQYF
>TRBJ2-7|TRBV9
CASSPRTGSYEQYF
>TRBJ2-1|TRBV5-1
CASTPQGQSSYNEQFF
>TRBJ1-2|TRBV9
CASSVVAGFSYGYTF
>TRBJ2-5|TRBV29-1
CSVEGVAGGRIQYF
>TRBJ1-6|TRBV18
CASSPLETGSNSPLHF
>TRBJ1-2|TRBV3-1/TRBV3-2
CASSQESGIYGYTF
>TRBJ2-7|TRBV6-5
CASSSRIYEQYF
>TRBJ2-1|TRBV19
CASSISPGQGAYHNEQFF
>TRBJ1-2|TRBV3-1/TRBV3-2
CASSQGRGWNYGYTF
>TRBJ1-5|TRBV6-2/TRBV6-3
CASSYSRQPQHF
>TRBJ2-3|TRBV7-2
CASSGRGVFGTDTQYF
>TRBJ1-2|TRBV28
CASSSTERLGYTF
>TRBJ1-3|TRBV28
CASSFGTGRLSGNTIYF
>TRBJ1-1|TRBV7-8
CASSLSTGTEAFF
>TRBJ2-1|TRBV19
CASSIEIMTSGQFF
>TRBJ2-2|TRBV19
CASSMTSANTGELFF
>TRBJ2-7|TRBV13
CASSLKPGLIYEQYF
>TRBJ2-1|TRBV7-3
CASSLLPGQAYNEQFF
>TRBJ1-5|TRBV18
CASSYTGKRDQPQHF
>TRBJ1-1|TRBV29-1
CSGSQGASTEAFF
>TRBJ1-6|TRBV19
CASSLGVSSSPLHF
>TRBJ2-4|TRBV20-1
CSARDKNIQYF
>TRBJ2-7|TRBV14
CASSLASGTTYEQYF